This passage covers 21 T cell receptor beta chains from one sample sequenced in a study of T cell responses to AZD1222 COVID-19 vaccine. Method: immunoSEQ multiplex PCR; TCRdb's copy keeps in-frame clones and lacks some. The sample lists 99,000 or so clones, around nine tenths occurring once. The source was peripheral blood, collected on day 0 of AZD1222 vaccination. The receptors come from an adult in good health.

This chain links TRBV7-8 with TRBJ1-3; D not certain. The germline V gene encodes CDR1 SGHVS and CDR2 FQNEAQ. This CDR3 has 16 amino acids. Trimming removed 0 bases from V and 0 bases from J, with 9 bases in between. The CDR3 nucleotides read TGTGCCAGCAGCTTAGCCCCCACAACCTCTGGAAACACCATATATTTT. Residues: CASSLAPTTSGNTIYF.

The chain uses TRBV6-5 and TRBJ1-1; TRBD1 might be the D (6 bases). The CDR3 extends over 13 amino acids. V shed 7 bases and J shed 4 bases, with 13 bases lying between them. The germline gives CDR1 MNHEY, CDR2 SVGAGI. This CDR3 is CASTPKGGTEAFF. Written as DNA, the CDR3 is TGTGCCAGCACCCCAAAGGGGGGCACTGAAGCTTTCTTT.

The V call is TRBV11-2, the J call TRBJ2-3; D possibly corresponds to TRBD2 (6 bases). CDR1 is SGHAT, CDR2 FQNNGV, per germline. The CDR3 consists of 18 residues. Between the trimmed V and J ends, which lost 1 base and 3 bases, there was a span of 20 bases. CDR3 amino acids: CASSLGLGSGSGTDTQYF. CDR3 sequence (DNA): TGTGCCAGCAGCTTAGGTCTAGGGTCCGGGAGCGGGACAGATACGCAGTATTTT.

The chain links TRBV2 to TRBJ2-2, with D tentatively TRBD2 (6 bases). Per germline, CDR1 SNHLY and CDR2 FYNNEI. This CDR3 is 16 amino acids long. Trimming removed 6 bases from V and 5 bases from J, with 19 bases in between. The CDR3 nucleotides are TGTGCCAGCAGGGATGGTGGGCTACGGGAGACCGGGGAGCTGTTTTTT. Translated: CASRDGGLRETGELFF.

The chain combines TRBV5-8 with TRBJ2-5, with 7 bases aligning to TRBD1. The CDR3 sequence is 15 residues long. Germline loops: CDR1 SGHTS, CDR2 YDEGEE. V shed 4 bases and J 5 bases; nucleotides not matched to a gene: 11. The CDR3 bases are TGTGCCAGCAGCCTGACCGACAGGGTACGCGAGACCCAGTACTTC. It codes for CASSLTDRVRETQYF.

The chain recombines TRBV5-1 with TRBJ1-5; no clear D gene. Trimming removed 4 bases at V and 0 bases at J, with 11 bases between. Germline assignment: CDR1 SGHRS and CDR2 YFSETQ. The CDR3 runs to 15 residues. CDR3 sequence: CASSEGRYSNQPQHF. The DNA for the CDR3 is TGCGCCAGCAGCGAGGGCCGTTATAGCAATCAGCCCCAGCATTTT. Filled out from reference TRBV5-1 and TRBJ1-5, the complete variable domain reads KAGVTQTPRYLIKTRGQQVTLSCSPISGHRSVSWYQQTPGQGLQFLFEYFSETQRNKGNFPGRFSGRQFSNSRSEMNVSTLELGDSALYLCASSEGRYSNQPQHFGDGTRLSIL.

This clone was recorded once. The genes are TRBV5-1 and TRBJ1-2; D is unclear. The V end was cut by 4 bases, the J end by 1 base, with 14 bases between. CDR1 and CDR2 (germline): SGHRS, YFSETQ. The CDR3 is 15 residues long. The CDR3: CASSPSDQLNYGYTF. The CDR3 DNA reads as TGCGCCAGCAGCCCCTCGGACCAACTTAACTATGGCTACACCTTC.

The V gene is TRBV7-8, the J gene TRBJ2-1; 10 bases match TRBD1. CDR1 and CDR2 (germline): SGHVS, FQNEAQ. The CDR3 spans 17 residues. V lost 8 bases, J lost 10 bases, and 20 bases stayed unmatched. The DNA for the CDR3 is TGTGCCAGCGGACAGGGGGGAAGCGGGAGCCTCCGCGGGGAGCAGTTCTTC. Protein: CASGQGGSGSLRGEQFF.

The gene calls are TRBV7-9 and TRBJ2-3; D may match TRBD1 or TRBD2 (5 bases each). Trimming pared 4 bases from V and 4 bases from J, leaving 6 bases between. The CDR3 is 12 residues long. Germline CDR1 and CDR2: SEHNR and FQNEAQ (reference sequence). Here the CDR3 reads CASSSGPDTQYF. DNA of the CDR3: TGTGCCAGCAGCTCGGGACCAGATACGCAGTATTTT.

The chain joins TRBV5-6 to TRBJ2-1; no clear D. Looked up from germline, CDR1 is SGHDT and CDR2 is YYEEEE. V was cut by 0 bases and J by 3 bases, with 7 bases left in between. This CDR3 spans 14 amino acids. The CDR3 DNA reads TGTGCCAGCAGCTTGGCGTCAGGCTACAATGAGCAGTTCTTC. Translation gives CASSLASGYNEQFF.

The chain recombines TRBV2 with TRBJ1-1, with unresolved D. Germline values: CDR1 SNHLY, CDR2 FYNNEI. CDR3 size: 15 residues. With 1 base removed from V and 0 bases from J, the gap between germline ends came to 9 bases. DNA of the CDR3: TGTGCCAGCAGTGAAGGGCGAACCATGAACACTGAAGCTTTCTTT. Its protein is CASSEGRTMNTEAFF.

The V call is TRBV5-5, the J call TRBJ2-1; D is unclear. CDR3 length: 12 residues. V was shortened by 4 bases and J by 7 bases, with 9 bases between the two germline ends. Germline values: CDR1 SGHKS, CDR2 YYEKEE (reference sequence). In nucleotides, the CDR3 is TGTGCCAGCAGCCAGGACCAAAATGAGCAGTTCTTC. Translating it yields CASSQDQNEQFF.

This clone was seen just once. This chain joins TRBV7-3 and TRBJ1-1, with D perhaps matching TRBD1 (6 bases). Germline V CDR1 and CDR2: SGHTA, FQGTGA. The CDR3 is 14 amino acids. Trimming cost V 5 bases and J 4 bases, with 14 bases left between them. The CDR3 DNA sequence: TGTGCCAGCAGCCCAGGGGCGTTGGTCACTGAAGCTTTCTTT. This encodes CASSPGALVTEAFF. The full variable domain, in which reference TRBV7-3 and TRBJ1-1 provide the parts outside the CDR3, is GAGVSQTPSNKVTEKGKYVELRCDPISGHTALYWYRQSLGQGPEFLIYFQGTGAADDSGLPNDRFFAVRPEGSVSTLKIQRTERGDSAVYLCASSPGALVTEAFFGQGTRLTVV.

The chain has TRBV10-3 and TRBJ2-4; a weak D match, TRBD2 (7 bases). The CDR3 spans 15 residues. Trimming stripped 1 base from V and 3 bases from J, with 10 bases between. Germline-derived CDR1 and CDR2 are ENHRY and SYGVKD. The CDR3 DNA is TGTGCCATCAGTGAGTGGGAGGGGGTCAAAAACATTCAGTACTTC. Protein: CAISEWEGVKNIQYF.

The chain links TRBV6-1 to TRBJ1-3; TRBD1 matches 8 bases. This CDR3 spans 16 amino acids. CDR1 and CDR2 (germline): MNHNS, SASEGT. Trimming at V came to 5 bases and at J to 1 base, leaving 7 bases not matched to a gene. The CDR3 protein is CASSKDRGASGNTIYF. The CDR3 DNA is TGTGCCAGCAGTAAAGACAGGGGAGCGTCTGGAAACACCATATATTTT.

V and J are TRBV6-1 and TRBJ1-5, with D maybe TRBD1 (5 bases). This CDR3 region has 15 residues. Trimming removed 2 bases at V and 6 bases at J, with 14 bases between. The germline V gene encodes CDR1 MNHNS and CDR2 SASEGT. The CDR3 DNA is TGTGCCAGCAGTGAATTTGGCAGGGCGATTCAGCCCCAGCATTTT. Translation gives CASSEFGRAIQPQHF.

This clone has just a few counts. The CDR3 sequence is CASSYAGVTYEQYF. The CDR3 DNA sequence: TGTGCCAGCAGTTACGCAGGGGTTACCTACGAGCAGTACTTC. The V and J genes are TRBV6-2 or TRBV6-3 and TRBJ2-7; D is possibly TRBD1 (6 bases). In germline, CDR1 is MNHEY, CDR2 SVGEGT. The CDR3 is made up of 14 amino acids. V lost 2 bases, J lost 2 bases, and 10 bases lay in between.

The rearrangement uses TRBV7-2 and TRBJ2-3; TRBD1 matches at 9 bases. Per germline, CDR1 SGHTA and CDR2 FQGNSA. This CDR3 spans 15 amino acids. V lost 4 bases and J lost 2; bases outside the gene matches: 4. The CDR3 DNA is TGTGCCAGCAGCTCGGACAGGGGACACACAGATACGCAGTATTTT. This sequence encodes CASSSDRGHTDTQYF. Looking up the rest from reference TRBV7-2 and TRBJ2-3 gives the full variable domain: GAGVSQSPSNKVTEKGKDVELRCDPISGHTALYWYRQSLGQGLEFLIYFQGNSAPDKSGLPSDRFSAERTGGSVSTLTIQRTQQEDSAVYLCASSSDRGHTDTQYFGPGTRLTVL.

This chain connects TRBV19 to TRBJ2-3; no clear D gene. Germline V gives CDR1 LNHDA, CDR2 SQIVND (reference sequence). CDR3 length: 17 residues. V lost 3 bases, J lost 0 bases, and 16 bases lay in between. Here the CDR3 reads CASSMVPQEVSTDTQYF. CDR3 nucleotides: TGTGCCAGTAGTATGGTACCCCAGGAAGTTAGCACAGATACGCAGTATTTT.

This clone has a single count. The chain joins TRBV24-1 to TRBJ1-5; D might be TRBD1 (5 bases). There are 18 residues in the CDR3. Germline V gene data show CDR1 as KGHDR and CDR2 as SFDVKD. V was pared by 8 bases and J by 0 bases, with 22 bases between. CDR3 sequence reads: CATNAWEGRTYSNQPQHF. The CDR3 bases are TGTGCCACCAATGCCTGGGAGGGGCGGACCTATAGCAATCAGCCCCAGCATTTT.

J is TRBJ1-1 and V is TRBV6-5, with a tentative D call TRBD1 (5 bases). The V and J ends lost 7 bases and 5 bases respectively, with 14 bases between them. The CDR3 contains 13 residues. Germline CDR1 MNHEY, CDR2 SVGAGI. The CDR3 reads CASIHLGVTEAFF. In DNA, the CDR3 is TGTGCCAGCATTCACTTAGGGGTGACTGAAGCTTTCTTT.